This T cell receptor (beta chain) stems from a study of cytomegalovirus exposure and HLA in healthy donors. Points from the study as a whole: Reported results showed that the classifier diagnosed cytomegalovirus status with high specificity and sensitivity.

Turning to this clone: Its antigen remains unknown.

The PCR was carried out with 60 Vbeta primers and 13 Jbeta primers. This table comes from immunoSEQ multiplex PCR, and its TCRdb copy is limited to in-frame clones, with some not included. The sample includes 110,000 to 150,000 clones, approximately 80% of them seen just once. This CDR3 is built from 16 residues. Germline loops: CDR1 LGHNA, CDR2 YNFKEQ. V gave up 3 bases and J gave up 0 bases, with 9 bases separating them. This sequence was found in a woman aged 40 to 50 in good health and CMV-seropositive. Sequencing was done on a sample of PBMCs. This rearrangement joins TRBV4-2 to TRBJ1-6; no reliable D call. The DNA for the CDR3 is TGTGCCAGCAGCCAGACTAGCAGCTCCTATAATTCACCCCTCCACTTT. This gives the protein CASSQTSSSYNSPLHF.